This T cell receptor (beta chain) was observed in a study of T cells in Graves' hyperthyroidism and ophthalmopathy. TCR beta CDR3 region amplification was performed from RNA transcripts. The study used the HTBI primer set for a first-round RT-PCR of the TCR CDR3. TCRdb passed the multiplex PCR reads through MiXCR, listing each CDR3 protein once. The table includes around 370,000 distinct CDR3 sequences, about 18% detected once. This clonotype came up a few times. The CDR3 length is 13 residues. V was cut by 2 bases and J by 1 base, with 6 bases left in between. CDR1 is SGDLS and CDR2 is YYNGEE in the germline V gene.

V is TRBV9 and J is TRBJ2-5; no clear D. The sequenced sample consisted of blood. This receptor was obtained from a young man with Graves' ophthalmopathy. The CDR3 DNA follows: TGTGCCAGCAGCGTCAACAGCCAAGAGACCCAGTACTTC. Its protein product is CASSVNSQETQYF.